The 22 T cell receptor beta chains presented below share a single source sample, sequenced in a study of vaccination and CD4 T cells after COVID-19. Stated treatment: approximately nine-day PBMC culture with coronavirus spike peptide pools or control peptides (ViraFEST assay). Their antigen targets remain unknown. Sequenced with the Oncomine TCR Beta short-read assay was DNA taken from cultured CD4+ T cells. MiXCR, applied by TCRdb to the PCR reads, yields one record per CDR3 protein. Of around 20,000 distinct CDR3 sequences listed, approximately 49% are singletons. The sample consisted of CD4+ T cells from blood, cultured in vitro. These receptors were obtained from a human donor who had recovered from COVID-19.

V and J are TRBV2 and TRBJ2-7; TRBD1 matches 8 bases. The CDR3 length is 13 residues. After removal of 11 bases from V and 2 bases from J, the junction contained 8 bases not matched to a gene. Germline CDR1 is SNHLY and CDR2 is FYNNEI. The DNA for the CDR3 is TGTGCCGTAGGACGGGACAGGCCCTACGAGCAGTACTTC. It codes for CAVGRDRPYEQYF.

The gene calls are TRBV6-1 and TRBJ1-3; D gene unclear. V was cut by 8 bases and J by 0 bases, with 17 bases left in between. This CDR3 contains 16 residues. From germline, CDR1 is MNHNS and CDR2 SASEGT. CDR3 in amino acids: CASAPLGGLSGNTIYF. CDR3 bases: TGTGCCAGCGCCCCCTTGGGCGGTCTCTCTGGAAACACCATATATTTT.

V is TRBV28 and J is TRBJ1-1; D possibly corresponds to TRBD1 (5 bases). The CDR3 contains 13 residues. The germline V gene encodes CDR1 MDHEN and CDR2 SYDVKM. The V and J ends lost 3 bases and 5 bases respectively, with 10 bases between them. CDR3 in amino acids: CASSFDGGTEAFF. The CDR3 region has the DNA TGTGCCAGCAGTTTTGACGGGGGGACTGAAGCTTTCTTT.

This clonotype has just a few counts. This sequence joins TRBV7-6 and TRBJ2-2; 14 bases agree with TRBD2. CDR1 SGHVS and CDR2 FNYEAQ come from the germline V gene. The CDR3 runs to 16 residues. Trimming at V came to 4 bases and at J to 3 bases, leaving 1 base not matched to a gene. The CDR3 DNA reads as TGTGCCAGCAGCTCGGGACTAGCGGGAGACACCGGGGAGCTGTTTTTT. Translating gives CASSSGLAGDTGELFF.

This clonotype was counted only a few times. The chain links TRBV29-1 to TRBJ1-2; 9 nucleotides align to TRBD1. The V gene's germline CDR1 is SQVTM and CDR2 ANQGSEA. V lost 0 bases to trimming and J lost 10 bases; unmatched junction nucleotides: 9. The CDR3 loop spans 14 amino acids. CDR3 protein: CSVEDSGTGRAYTF. In DNA form, the CDR3 reads TGCAGCGTTGAAGATTCCGGGACAGGGCGCGCCTACACCTTC.

V is TRBV25-1 and J is TRBJ2-3; D is undetermined. The CDR3 has 12 residues. The germline V and J ends were trimmed by 10 bases and 0 bases, with 8 bases remaining between them. The V gene's germline CDR1 is MGHDK and CDR2 SYGVNS. The CDR3 reads CATAISTDTQYF. The DNA of the CDR3 is TGTGCCACAGCGATCAGCACAGATACGCAGTATTTT.

The V call is TRBV27, the J call TRBJ1-2; D is possibly TRBD1 (5 bases). This CDR3 comprises 15 residues. Trimming cost V 5 bases and J 4 bases, with 17 bases left between them. Germline CDR1 reads MNHEY; CDR2 reads SMNVEV (reference sequence). The CDR3: CASSTLGTQAYGYTF. The CDR3 nucleotides read TGTGCCAGCAGTACCCTCGGGACTCAGGCCTATGGCTACACCTTC.

V usage is TRBV20-1 and J usage is TRBJ2-2; D is possibly TRBD1 (6 bases). The V gene's germline CDR1 is DFQATT and CDR2 SNEGSKA (reference sequence). The ends were cut back, 5 bases at V and 5 bases at J, with 18 bases in the middle. The CDR3 spans 15 residues. In DNA form, the CDR3 reads TGCAGTGCTCGCCCCAGGGGTCGAGGGACCGGGGAGCTGTTTTTT. Translation: CSARPRGRGTGELFF.

This clonotype was counted only a few times. V usage is TRBV27 and J usage is TRBJ2-3; 8 nucleotides line up with TRBD1. The CDR3 contains 16 residues. The germline gives CDR1 MNHEY, CDR2 SMNVEV (reference sequence). Trimming took 1 base from V and 1 from J; bases not matched to a gene: 4. CDR3 coding DNA: TGTGCCAGCAGTTTATTCGGGACAGGCCGCACAGATACGCAGTATTTT. This encodes CASSLFGTGRTDTQYF.

The chain links TRBV6-1 to TRBJ2-4, with TRBD2 matching over 15 bases. CDR3 length equals 19 residues. The ends lost 6 bases at V and 3 bases at J; junction bases unmatched: 12. CDR1 MNHNS and CDR2 SASEGT come from the germline V gene. The CDR3 region has the DNA TGTGCCAGCAGCGGTACGGGACTAGCGGGAGGCCCTAGCAAAAACATTCAGTACTTC. Its translation: CASSGTGLAGGPSKNIQYF.

The chain is built from TRBV12-3 or TRBV12-4 and TRBJ1-1; no clear D gene. The CDR3 runs to 13 residues. Trimming removed 2 bases at V and 11 bases at J, with 15 bases between. CDR3 region: CASSLPLGLRAFF. CDR3 DNA: TGTGCCAGCAGTTTACCCCTAGGGCTTCGGGCTTTCTTT.

The chain couples TRBV19 to TRBJ1-1, with D maybe TRBD1 (6 bases). V lost 2 bases to trimming and J lost 3 bases, with 10 bases between them. Germline V gives CDR1 LNHDA, CDR2 SQIVND (reference sequence). This CDR3 has 14 residues. CDR3 DNA: TGTGCCAGTAGTATAAGGGGGGGAGACACTGAAGCTTTCTTT. Its protein is CASSIRGGDTEAFF. Looking up the rest from reference TRBV19 and TRBJ1-1 gives the full variable domain: DGGITQSPKYLFRKEGQNVTLSCEQNLNHDAMYWYRQDPGQGLRLIYYSQIVNDFQKGDIAEGYSVSREKKESFPLTVTSAQKNPTAFYLCASSIRGGDTEAFFGQGTRLTVV.

V gene TRBV5-1 combines with J gene TRBJ2-2; D may be TRBD1 or TRBD2 (5 bases each). Trimming took off 4 bases at V and 0 bases at J, with 13 bases between the two ends. Germline CDR1 reads SGHRS; CDR2 reads YFSETQ. This CDR3 has 16 residues. The CDR3 sequence: CASSPFGASNTGELFF. The CDR3, as DNA: TGCGCCAGCAGCCCGTTCGGGGCTTCGAACACCGGGGAGCTGTTTTTT. Looking up the rest from reference TRBV5-1 and TRBJ2-2 gives the full variable domain: KAGVTQTPRYLIKTRGQQVTLSCSPISGHRSVSWYQQTPGQGLQFLFEYFSETQRNKGNFPGRFSGRQFSNSRSEMNVSTLELGDSALYLCASSPFGASNTGELFFGEGSRLTVL.

The chain uses TRBV27 and TRBJ1-1; D possibly corresponds to TRBD1 (6 bases). Germline assignment: CDR1 MNHEY and CDR2 SMNVEV (reference sequence). The CDR3 consists of 16 residues. V shed 1 base and J shed 5 bases, with 17 bases lying between them. CDR3 sequence: CASSLYKGATGTEAFF. CDR3 coding DNA: TGTGCCAGCAGTTTATATAAAGGGGCTACAGGGACTGAAGCTTTCTTT.

This clonotype was recorded once. CDR3: CASSPLAGASYNEQFF. The DNA for the CDR3 is TGTGCCAGCAGCCCATTAGCGGGAGCCTCCTACAATGAGCAGTTCTTC. J is TRBJ2-1 and V is TRBV7-9; 9 positions agree with TRBD2. The length of the CDR3 is 16 residues. The ends lost 5 bases at V and 0 bases at J; junction bases unmatched: 5. The germline gives CDR1 SEHNR, CDR2 FQNEAQ (reference sequence).

This clonotype turned up a few times. This chain connects TRBV20-1 to TRBJ1-4, with D perhaps TRBD1 (6 bases). CDR3 length equals 13 residues. Deletions cut 3 bases from V and 7 bases from J, with 12 bases between. Germline V gives CDR1 DFQATT, CDR2 SNEGSKA (reference sequence). The CDR3 is CSASTGAGEKLFF. As DNA, the CDR3 is TGCAGTGCTAGTACGGGGGCGGGTGAAAAACTGTTTTTT.

The V call is TRBV6-4, the J call TRBJ1-2, with D uncertain. This CDR3 has 11 amino acids. Germline V gene sequence: CDR1 MRHNA, CDR2 SNTAGT. The V end was cut by 2 bases, the J end by 4 bases, with 2 bases between. CDR3 DNA sequence: TGTGCCAGCAGTGACAGCTATGGCTACACCTTC. Residues: CASSDSYGYTF.

This clonotype came up a few times. The chain couples TRBV5-4 to TRBJ2-7, with 8 nucleotides matching TRBD2. This CDR3 has 15 amino acids. Germline loops: CDR1 SGHNT, CDR2 YYREEE (reference sequence). V trimming: 2 bases; J trimming: 0 bases; junction bases outside the gene matches: 4. The CDR3 DNA reads TGTGCCAGCAGCTTAGCGGGGGCAAGCTCCTACGAGCAGTACTTC. Translation gives CASSLAGASSYEQYF.

The chain employs TRBV24-1 and TRBJ2-6; D remains ambiguous. This CDR3 has 16 residues. V lost 3 bases to trimming and J lost 0 bases, with 8 bases between them. The germline V gene encodes CDR1 KGHDR and CDR2 SFDVKD. The CDR3 protein is CATSDGAYSGANVLTF. CDR3 coding DNA: TGTGCCACCAGTGATGGAGCGTACTCTGGGGCCAACGTCCTGACTTTC.

This clonotype has only a few counts. The chain is built from TRBV6-1 and TRBJ2-2, with a weak D call TRBD2 (5 bases). The germline gives CDR1 MNHNS, CDR2 SASEGT. The V end lost 6 bases, the J end lost 6 bases, and 5 bases lay between the germline ends. This CDR3 spans 11 amino acids. The CDR3 sequence is CASRRAGELFF. Here the CDR3 DNA reads TGTGCCAGCAGGCGGGCCGGGGAGCTGTTTTTT.

This clonotype was seen a few times. The rearrangement uses TRBV7-2 and TRBJ1-5; the D is unclear. The CDR3 is made up of 13 amino acids. Looked up from germline, CDR1 is SGHTA and CDR2 is FQGNSA. V shed 5 bases and J shed 2 bases, with 7 bases lying between them. The CDR3 protein is CASSPDRNQPQHF. Written as DNA, the CDR3 is TGTGCCAGCAGCCCTGACCGCAATCAGCCCCAGCATTTT.

The chain joins TRBV20-1 to TRBJ1-3; unclear D gene. V was clipped by 3 bases and J by 2 bases, with 8 bases between them. The CDR3 sequence is 13 residues long. Looked up from germline, CDR1 is DFQATT and CDR2 is SNEGSKA (reference sequence). CDR3 nucleotides: TGCAGTGCTAGCCTGGCCCCTGGAAACACCATATATTTT. Translation: CSASLAPGNTIYF.